Following are 27 T cell receptor beta chains from one sample sequenced in a study of blood T cell repertoires in COVID-19. Assay: immunoSEQ multiplex PCR; the TCRdb copy retains only in-frame clones and omits some. The sample contains about 150,000 clones, 80% to 90% of which appear only once. Sequenced: peripheral blood. Source of these receptors: a woman in her 70s with acute or convalescent COVID-19.

The table lists this clone with a count of one. The J gene is TRBJ1-1, the V gene TRBV4-1; 7 bases match TRBD1. The J segment lost 5 bases and the V segment lost 4 bases, leaving 10 bases of the junction unmatched. The CDR3 contains 15 residues. Per germline, CDR1 MGHRA and CDR2 YSYEKL. Here the CDR3 DNA reads TGCGCCAGCAGCCGGGGGCTACAGGGGAAAACTGAAGCTTTCTTT. Protein sequence: CASSRGLQGKTEAFF.

The rearrangement uses TRBV29-1 and TRBJ1-5; D unresolved. The CDR3 has 12 amino acids. Trimming stripped 4 bases from V and 3 bases from J, with 7 bases between. CDR1 is SQVTM and CDR2 is ANQGSEA in the germline V gene. CDR3 sequence: CSVASANQPQHF. CDR3 bases: TGCAGCGTTGCCAGCGCCAATCAGCCCCAGCATTTT.

The chain couples TRBV7-6 to TRBJ2-1, with 11 bases matching TRBD1. The V and J ends lost 5 bases and 6 bases, in that order; junction bases with no gene match: 12. This CDR3 is built from 17 residues. Germline CDR1 reads SGHVS; CDR2 reads FNYEAQ. CDR3 bases: TGTGCCAGCAGCCTCCTCACCGGTGGGACAGGGGGCAATGAGCAGTTCTTC. Translation gives CASSLLTGGTGGNEQFF. Full variable domain (rest looked up from reference TRBV7-6 and TRBJ2-1): GAGVSQSPRYKVTKRGQDVALRCDPISGHVSLYWYRQALGQGPEFLTYFNYEAQQDKSGLPNDRFSAERPEGSISTLTIQRTEQRDSAMYRCASSLLTGGTGGNEQFFGPGTRLTVL.

The chain recombines TRBV11-1 with TRBJ2-3, with D possibly being TRBD2 (7 bases). The CDR3 runs to 13 residues. CDR1 is SGHAT, CDR2 FQDESV, per germline (reference sequence). V was clipped by 5 bases and J by 8 bases, with 14 bases between them. CDR3 amino acids: CASSHPGGRTQYF. DNA of the CDR3: TGTGCCAGCAGCCACCCGGGGGGCCGTACGCAGTATTTT.

This chain connects TRBV4-1 to TRBJ1-2; 9 bases are shared with TRBD1. The CDR3 has 14 residues. The V and J ends lost 3 bases and 7 bases, in that order; junction bases with no gene match: 6. The V gene's germline CDR1 is MGHRA and CDR2 YSYEKL. This chain's CDR3 is CASSQGDREGGYTF. In DNA, the CDR3 is TGCGCCAGCAGCCAGGGGGACAGGGAGGGTGGCTACACCTTC.

The V call is TRBV28, the J call TRBJ1-5, with TRBD1 matching 8 bases. The CDR3 has 16 residues. J lost 11 bases, V lost 7 bases, and 19 bases had no gene match. CDR1 and CDR2 from the germline V gene are MDHEN and SYDVKM. CDR3 residues: CASTLKPGQGSRAQHF. CDR3 nucleotides: TGTGCCAGCACCCTTAAGCCAGGACAGGGTAGCAGGGCCCAGCATTTT.

There are a few counts of this clone. The chain is built from TRBV5-1 and TRBJ1-2; tentative D call: TRBD1 (6 bases). Per the germline V gene, CDR1 is SGHRS and CDR2 is YFSETQ. The length of the CDR3 is 13 residues. The ends were cut back, 4 bases at V and 6 bases at J, with 13 bases in the middle. DNA of the CDR3: TGCGCCAGCAGCGTACAGGGTTCGGATGGCTACACCTTC. It encodes CASSVQGSDGYTF.

This chain uses TRBV30 with TRBJ1-1; D might be TRBD1 (5 bases). The CDR3 totals 13 residues. Trimming shortened V by 5 bases and J by 0 bases, and 10 bases separated the two germline ends. Per the germline V gene, CDR1 is GTSNPN and CDR2 is SVGIG (reference sequence). CDR3 DNA: TGTGCCTGGGCAAAGACAGTGAACACTGAAGCTTTCTTT. Protein: CAWAKTVNTEAFF.

This chain connects TRBV3-1 (or the pseudogene TRBV3-2) to TRBJ1-5, with 10 bases aligning to TRBD1. V gave up 2 bases and J gave up 2 bases; unmatched junction bases: 3. The CDR3 contains 16 residues. Germline V gene data show CDR1 as LGHDT and CDR2 as YNNKEL (reference sequence). Written as DNA, the CDR3 is TGTGCCAGCAGCCAATCCGGGACAGGGGGCAATCAGCCCCAGCATTTT. It yields the protein CASSQSGTGGNQPQHF.

This chain joins TRBV19 and TRBJ2-1, with D possibly matching TRBD2 (7 bases). CDR1 LNHDA and CDR2 SQIVND come from the germline V gene (reference sequence). The CDR3 contains 16 residues. V gave up 5 bases and J gave up 4 bases, with 18 bases separating them. The CDR3 bases are TGTGCCAGTAGTGCCGACACCCGGGGGGCGTACAATGAGCAGTTCTTC. This sequence encodes CASSADTRGAYNEQFF.

This chain links TRBV3-1 (or the pseudogene TRBV3-2) with TRBJ2-2; possible D gene TRBD2, 7 bases. CDR3 length equals 16 residues. Trimming left V 2 bases short and J 0 bases short, with 10 bases between. CDR1 and CDR2 (germline): LGHDT, YNNKEL (reference sequence). CDR3 bases: TGTGCCAGCAGCCAACGGGGGGCCGCGAACACCGGGGAGCTGTTTTTT. Protein product: CASSQRGAANTGELFF.

The rearrangement uses TRBV30 and TRBJ1-1; no clear D gene. CDR3 length equals 13 residues. Germline V gene lookup returns CDR1 GTSNPN and CDR2 SVGIG (reference sequence). The V end was cut by 0 bases, the J end by 3 bases, with 8 bases between. CDR3 DNA: TGTGCCTGGAGTGTTGTGCAGTACACTGAAGCTTTCTTT. Residues: CAWSVVQYTEAFF.

This clone was found once. The gene calls are TRBV25-1 and TRBJ1-2, with D tentatively TRBD1 (6 bases). Between the trimmed V and J ends, which lost 1 base and 7 bases, there was a span of 13 bases. Germline CDR1 MGHDK, CDR2 SYGVNS. The CDR3 is 14 residues long. CDR3 nucleotide sequence: TGTGCCAGCAGTGAATTCCCAGGGGAAGGTGGCTACACCTTC. Translating gives CASSEFPGEGGYTF.

This clone showed up just once. The V and J genes are TRBV6-1 and TRBJ2-7; no reliable D call. There are 15 residues in the CDR3. The ends were cut back, 2 bases at V and 2 bases at J, with 13 bases in the middle. Germline V gene lookup returns CDR1 MNHNS and CDR2 SASEGT. In DNA form, the CDR3 reads TGTGCCAGCAGTGAATCCCCCGGCAGGACCTACGAGCAGTACGTC. Translating gives CASSESPGRTYEQYV.

The rearrangement joins TRBV28 to TRBJ1-4, with D perhaps matching TRBD1 (6 bases). The CDR3 has 14 residues. Trimming cost V 7 bases and J 3 bases, with 12 bases left between them. CDR1 is MDHEN and CDR2 is SYDVKM in the germline V gene. CDR3 loop: CASITGGSNEKLFF. The CDR3 region has the DNA TGTGCCAGCATCACGGGGGGCTCTAATGAAAAACTGTTTTTT.

This sequence joins TRBV12-2 and TRBJ1-2. TRBV12-2 is assigned pseudogene status. The CDR3 has 15 amino acids. The CDR3 is CASRQVQKPREGYTF. CDR3 DNA: TGTGCAAGTCGCCAGGTACAGAAACCGAGGGAGGGCTACACCTTC.

There are a few counts of this clone. The V gene is TRBV4-1, the J gene TRBJ2-1; 7 bases match TRBD2. Germline V gene data show CDR1 as MGHRA and CDR2 as YSYEKL. CDR3 length: 17 amino acids. With 2 bases clipped from V and 3 bases from J, the junction kept 10 bases outside the gene matches. The CDR3 here is CASSQRDGLGLYNEQFF. DNA for the CDR3: TGCGCCAGCAGCCAACGGGACGGACTAGGGCTCTACAATGAGCAGTTCTTC.

With regard to this clone: Other DNA variants within this sample encode the same CDR3. The chain is built from TRBV12-3 or TRBV12-4 and TRBJ1-5; TRBD1 is a possible D gene (5 bases). The CDR3 covers 12 residues. V lost 6 bases to trimming and J lost 5 bases, with 8 bases between them. CDR3 sequence reads: CASSRGDQPQHF. The CDR3 nucleotides are TGTGCCAGCAGCCGGGGGGATCAGCCCCAGCATTTT.

This sequence joins TRBV4-2 and TRBJ2-1, with 8 bases fitting TRBD2. CDR1 is LGHNA and CDR2 is YNFKEQ in the germline V gene. CDR3 length: 16 residues. V shed 0 bases and J 8 bases; nucleotides not matched to a gene: 9. Written as DNA, the CDR3 is TGTGCCAGCAGCCAAGAGCTTCAGACTAGCGTCGATGAGCAGTTCTTC. It encodes CASSQELQTSVDEQFF.

This chain links TRBV7-9 with TRBJ1-1; D might be TRBD1 (6 bases). CDR1 is SEHNR, CDR2 FQNEAQ, per germline (reference sequence). With 8 bases removed from V and 4 bases from J, the gap between germline ends came to 17 bases. The CDR3 runs 14 residues. The CDR3 DNA is TGTGCCAGCTTGGAACAGGGAAAGGGCACTGAAGCTTTCTTT. The encoded protein is CASLEQGKGTEAFF.

This clone was counted once. This rearrangement joins TRBV6-5 to TRBJ1-1; no definite D call. V shed 1 base and J shed 1 base, with 4 bases lying between them. This CDR3 spans 13 amino acids. The germline V gene has CDR1 MNHEY and CDR2 SVGAGI. The CDR3 DNA reads as TGTGCCAGCAGTTACTTAAAGAACACTGAAGCTTTCTTT. Translating gives CASSYLKNTEAFF.

The DNA for the CDR3 is TGTGCCAGTAGTCCTACCACAAGAGGGGGCGATCAGCCCCAGCATTTT. Protein product: CASSPTTRGGDQPQHF. V usage is TRBV19 and J usage is TRBJ1-5; 7 nucleotides align to TRBD1. Trimming at V came to 5 bases and at J to 5 bases, leaving 12 bases not matched to a gene. This CDR3 comprises 16 residues. Germline CDR1 reads LNHDA; CDR2 reads SQIVND (reference sequence). The full variable domain, its missing parts supplied by reference TRBV19 and TRBJ1-5, is DGGITQSPKYLFRKEGQNVTLSCEQNLNHDAMYWYRQDPGQGLRLIYYSQIVNDFQKGDIAEGYSVSREKKESFPLTVTSAQKNPTAFYLCASSPTTRGGDQPQHFGDGTRLSIL.

V and J are TRBV5-1 and TRBJ2-1; D is uncertain. The CDR3 runs to 11 residues. Trimming took 0 bases from V and 8 from J, leaving 3 bases between them. Germline CDR1 reads SGHRS; CDR2 reads YFSETQ. In DNA, the CDR3 is TGCGCCAGCAGCTTGGCGTATGAGCAGTTCTTC. Translated, it gives CASSLAYEQFF.

The chain combines TRBV12-3 or TRBV12-4 with TRBJ1-2, with D hard to call. This CDR3 contains 13 residues. Trimming shortened V by 3 bases and J by 6 bases, and 11 bases separated the two germline ends. The chain's CDR3 is CASSFGERHGYTF. The DNA for the CDR3 is TGTGCCAGCAGTTTTGGGGAGCGCCATGGCTACACCTTC.

This sequence joins TRBV6-5 and TRBJ2-3; D may be TRBD2 (6 bases). The CDR3 is 15 residues long. Deletions cut 7 bases from V and 6 bases from J, with 20 bases between. Germline V gives CDR1 MNHEY, CDR2 SVGAGI. The CDR3 sequence: CASTEIGGRSDTQYF. CDR3 DNA sequence: TGTGCCAGCACCGAAATCGGGGGAAGATCGGATACGCAGTATTTT.

The chain uses TRBV2 and TRBJ2-7; TRBD2 agrees at 12 bases. Germline lookup yields CDR1 SNHLY and CDR2 FYNNEI. V was pared by 5 bases and J by 3 bases, with 8 bases of the junction left unmatched. The CDR3 has 16 amino acids. The chain's CDR3 is CASSPSGGAWGYEQYV. The CDR3 DNA is TGTGCCAGCAGTCCTAGCGGGGGGGCTTGGGGCTACGAGCAGTACGTC.

The chain joins TRBV20-1 to TRBJ2-1, with D perhaps matching TRBD2 (6 bases). Looked up from germline, CDR1 is DFQATT and CDR2 is SNEGSKA (reference sequence). V was shortened by 5 bases and J by 14 bases, with 16 bases between the two germline ends. This CDR3 contains 11 residues. The CDR3 region is CSAAKLGEEFF. The CDR3 bases are TGCAGTGCTGCCAAGCTGGGGGAGGAGTTCTTC.